The clone carrying this TCR beta chain appeared once. This entry belongs to a study of T cell changes during pregnancy in multiple sclerosis. CDR1 and CDR2 (germline): MDHEN, SYDVKM. This CDR3 comprises 15 residues. The V gene end was trimmed by 3 bases and the J gene end by 6 bases; junction bases not matched to a gene: 7. Clones were read by immunoSEQ multiplex PCR, and TCRdb kept only the in-frame ones, dropping some. The profile shows over 65,000 clones, approximately 91% of them singletons. This specimen was peripheral blood, taken in the first trimester of pregnancy. The sequence derives from a female donor with multiple sclerosis, enrolled in a pregnancy study. The chain couples TRBV28 to TRBJ2-1; 8 bases line up with TRBD2. The CDR3, as DNA: TGTGCCAGCAGTTTTGTGGTAGCGGGACTCAATGAGCAGTTCTTC. Translated: CASSFVVAGLNEQFF.